This T cell receptor (beta chain) emerged from a study of T cells in localized non-small cell lung cancer. Assay: immunoSEQ multiplex PCR; the TCRdb copy retains only in-frame clones and omits some. Seen here are approximately 32,000 clones, more than 65% observed once, and the top ten hold roughly a sixth. The germline V gene has CDR1 MNHNS and CDR2 SASEGT. Trimming took 1 base from V and 0 from J, leaving 6 bases between them. This CDR3 region has 14 residues. The sequencing used peripheral blood, collected before any cancer treatment. The V gene is TRBV6-1, the J gene TRBJ1-2; D is perhaps TRBD1 (5 bases). This TCR was sampled from a male donor at least 60 years old with stage III squamous cell lung carcinoma. The CDR3 DNA is TGTGCCAGCAGTGAAGGGGGGACTAACTATGGCTACACCTTC. It codes for CASSEGGTNYGYTF.